Included here is one TCR beta chain sequence, with context. Trimming stripped 3 bases from V and 4 bases from J, with 19 bases between. The germline gives CDR1 LNHNV, CDR2 YYDKDF (reference sequence). CDR3 size: 16 residues. A multiplex PCR was run with 60 Vbeta primers and 13 Jbeta primers. Sequencing was performed with immunoSEQ multiplex PCR; in TCRdb, only in-frame clones are kept and a portion is missing. The specimen's table records approximately 75,000 clones. This sample stems from a study of cytomegalovirus exposure and HLA in healthy donors. Study context: Genetic ancestry analysis placed 75% to 85% of the approximately 400 donors that were genotyped in the Caucasian-associated cluster.

The chain employs TRBV15 and TRBJ2-7; D might be TRBD1 (6 bases). The TCR comes from a man aged 40-50 years in good health and CMV-seronegative. Sequenced material: PBMCs. The CDR3 nucleotides are TGTGCCACCAGCAGTTTCACCGGGACATCCTCGTACGAGCAGTACTTC. It translates to CATSSFTGTSSYEQYF.